Listed here are 19 T cell receptor beta chains from one sample, sequenced in a study of regulatory T cells in long-lasting Graves disease. Time point specified: persistent/refractory GD, antithyroid drugs over 5 years with positive TRAb. The TCR library was prepared using RNA isolated from PBMCs. In building TCR beta libraries, iRepertoire HTBI primers were used together with Arm-PCR of CDR3 regions. TCRdb independently ran MiXCR on the multiplex PCR reads; one entry per CDR3 protein. This sample has about 660,000 distinct CDR3 sequences, with about 30% found just once. Sequencing was performed on peripheral blood mononuclear cells (PBMCs), taken when the disease was refractory, from a patient treated with antithyroid drugs. Receptors originate from a female donor with Graves disease.

In this sample, this clonotype turned up many times. The CDR3 nucleotides read TGTGCCACCAGCAGAGATCGGACAATGACTTCAGCTTTCTTT. Its protein product is CATSRDRTMTSAFF. The chain employs TRBV15 and TRBJ1-1; TRBD1 is a possible D gene (5 bases). Germline assignment: CDR1 LNHNV and CDR2 YYDKDF (reference sequence). The V end lost 0 bases, the J end lost 10 bases, and 15 bases lay between the germline ends. This CDR3 has 14 residues.

The DNA of the CDR3 is TGCGCCAGCAGTGAGTCTGGCGTGTCCCAGTACTTC. It yields the protein CASSESGVSQYF. The chain is built from TRBV10-2 and TRBJ2-5, with unresolved D. Germline V CDR1 and CDR2: WSHSY, SAAADI. V lost 0 bases and J 9 bases, leaving 8 bases between the germline ends. The CDR3 has 12 residues.

This rearrangement joins TRBV29-1 to TRBJ1-1; D uncertain. Germline CDR1 and CDR2: SQVTM and ANQGSEA. The CDR3 is 13 amino acids. CDR3 DNA: TGCAGTGCTAGAGGACGGATAGACACTGAAGCTTTCTTT. Its translation is CSARGRIDTEAFF. Complete variable domain (other parts from reference TRBV29-1 and TRBJ1-1): SAVISQKPSRDICQRGTSLTIQCQVDSQVTMMFWYRQQPGQSLTLIATANQGSEATYESGFVIDKFPISRPNLTFSTLTVSNMSPEDSSIYLCSARGRIDTEAFFGQGTRLTVV.

This sequence joins TRBV6-1 and TRBJ1-3; 8 bases are a match to TRBD1. CDR3 length equals 16 residues. Germline-derived CDR1 and CDR2 are MNHNS and SASEGT. With 4 bases clipped from V and 1 base from J, the junction kept 6 bases outside the gene matches. The CDR3 protein is CASSATDRASGNTIYF. Written as DNA, the CDR3 is TGTGCCAGCAGTGCGACGGACAGGGCATCTGGAAACACCATATATTTT.

This clonotype was observed a few times. The J gene is TRBJ2-5, the V gene TRBV20-1; 9 bases line up with TRBD1. CDR1 DFQATT and CDR2 SNEGSKA come from the germline V gene (reference sequence). The CDR3 contains 13 residues. The junction had 5 bases not matched to a gene; V was cut back by 6 bases and J by 3 bases. CDR3 amino acids: CSAQWTGEETQYF. The CDR3 coding sequence is TGCAGTGCCCAATGGACAGGGGAAGAGACCCAGTACTTC.

This clonotype was counted between two and nine times. V gene TRBV12-3 or TRBV12-4 combines with J gene TRBJ1-6; D unclear. Trimming took 3 bases from V and 11 from J, leaving 11 bases between them. This CDR3 has 13 amino acids. CDR3 coding DNA: TGTGCCAGCAGTTTGAAGACGGGAGCACCCCTCCACTTT. Protein product: CASSLKTGAPLHF.

The J gene is TRBJ1-2, the V gene TRBV19; 7 nucleotides match TRBD1. The CDR3 runs 13 residues. The V segment lost 6 bases and the J segment 6 bases; nucleotides outside the gene matches: 7. Germline V lookup: CDR1 LNHDA, CDR2 SQIVND (reference sequence). The DNA of the CDR3 is TGTGCCAGTAGCGGACCACAGGGGCATGGCTACACCTTC. Its translation: CASSGPQGHGYTF.

This clonotype was counted at least ten times. The genes are TRBV11-3 and TRBJ2-7; 11 bases match TRBD2. V dropped 5 bases and J dropped 2; count of bases not matched to a gene: 5. CDR1 is SGHNT and CDR2 is YENEEA in the germline V gene. The CDR3 contains 15 residues. This chain's CDR3 is CASSQGLAATYEQYF. The CDR3 DNA sequence: TGTGCCAGCAGCCAGGGACTAGCGGCGACCTACGAGCAGTACTTC.

This clonotype was counted only a few times. The chain has TRBV28 and TRBJ1-5; D perhaps matches TRBD1 (5 bases). The CDR3 extends over 18 amino acids. V lost 6 bases, J lost 7 bases, and 28 bases lay in between. CDR1 is MDHEN and CDR2 is SYDVKM in the germline V gene. CDR3 sequence: CASRPYWAGGGASQPQHF. CDR3 coding DNA: TGTGCCAGCAGACCCTACTGGGCGGGTGGTGGGGCGAGCCAGCCCCAGCATTTT.

This clonotype has just a few counts. The chain recombines TRBV13 with TRBJ2-5, with D unclear. The CDR3 is made up of 15 amino acids. Germline V gene lookup returns CDR1 PRHDT and CDR2 FYEKMQ (reference sequence). Deletions cut 2 bases from V and 5 bases from J, with 15 bases between. CDR3 protein: CASSLTRRSRETQYF. The CDR3 coding sequence is TGTGCCAGCAGCTTAACCCGGCGAAGTAGGGAGACCCAGTACTTC. Using reference TRBV13 and TRBJ2-5 for the parts outside the CDR3, the full variable domain is AAGVIQSPRHLIKEKRETATLKCYPIPRHDTVYWYQQGPGQDPQFLISFYEKMQSDKGSIPDRFSAQQFSDYHSELNMSSLELGDSALYFCASSLTRRSRETQYFGPGTRLLVL.

The genes are TRBV19 and TRBJ1-2, with D unclear. Germline V gene lookup returns CDR1 LNHDA and CDR2 SQIVND (reference sequence). The CDR3 is 13 amino acids. V was cut by 5 bases and J by 7 bases, with 14 bases left in between. The chain's CDR3 is CASSSGPVGGYTF. As DNA, the CDR3 is TGTGCCAGTAGTTCGGGCCCGGTTGGTGGCTACACCTTC.

The chain combines TRBV19 with TRBJ1-1, with TRBD1 identical over 7 bases. The ends lost 4 bases at V and 8 bases at J; junction bases unmatched: 7. The V gene's germline CDR1 is LNHDA and CDR2 SQIVND (reference sequence). The CDR3 spans 13 residues. The CDR3 spells CASSTTGATEAFF. CDR3 nucleotide sequence: TGTGCCAGTAGTACCACAGGGGCGACGGAAGCTTTCTTT.

This clonotype was seen repeatedly, ten times or more. The rearrangement uses TRBV28 and TRBJ1-4; D is unclear. The CDR3 sequence is 15 residues long. Trimming took 2 bases from V and 7 from J, leaving 14 bases between them. Germline V CDR1 and CDR2: MDHEN, SYDVKM. CDR3 loop: CASSLGSQWGEKLFF. As DNA, the CDR3 is TGTGCCAGCAGTTTAGGAAGTCAGTGGGGTGAAAAACTGTTTTTT. Supplemented by reference TRBV28 and TRBJ1-4, the full variable domain reads DVKVTQSSRYLVKRTGEKVFLECVQDMDHENMFWYRQDPGLGLRLIYFSYDVKMKEKGDIPEGYSVSREKKERFSLILESASTNQTSMYLCASSLGSQWGEKLFFGSGTQLSVL.

This clonotype was found many times. For the CDR3, the DNA is TGTGCCAGCAGACGGGACAGAGGGCAGACCCAGTACTTC. Translation gives CASRRDRGQTQYF. The chain has TRBV12-3 or TRBV12-4 and TRBJ2-5; 7 positions agree with TRBD1. Germline trimming cut 6 bases from V and 6 bases from J; bases unmatched to any gene: 7. The CDR3 length is 13 residues.

The V gene is TRBV6-2 or TRBV6-3, the J gene TRBJ1-1; tentatively, D is TRBD1 (5 bases). This CDR3 comprises 16 residues. Germline V gene sequence: CDR1 MNHEY, CDR2 SVGEGT. Trimming shortened V by 0 bases and J by 0 bases, and 11 bases separated the two germline ends. This CDR3 reads CASSYSYRRMNTEAFF. In DNA, the CDR3 is TGTGCCAGCAGTTACTCTTACAGGAGAATGAACACTGAAGCTTTCTTT.

This chain connects TRBV5-1 to TRBJ1-4; D remains ambiguous. Trimming removed 0 bases from V and 5 bases from J, with 14 bases in between. The CDR3 extends over 16 amino acids. In germline, CDR1 is SGHRS, CDR2 YFSETQ. The CDR3 DNA reads as TGCGCCAGCAGCTTGGGACACGGCAGAGAGAATGAAAAACTGTTTTTT. Protein sequence: CASSLGHGRENEKLFF.

This clonotype was counted only a few times. The chain carries TRBV6-1 and TRBJ2-7, with D maybe TRBD1 (5 bases). CDR1 is MNHNS and CDR2 is SASEGT in the germline V gene. There are 15 residues in the CDR3. Trimming took 0 bases from V and 3 from J, leaving 12 bases between them. The CDR3 sequence is CASSEALGHNYEQYF. CDR3 DNA: TGTGCCAGCAGTGAAGCGCTGGGGCATAACTACGAGCAGTACTTC.

The V call is TRBV12-3 or TRBV12-4, the J call TRBJ2-7; TRBD1 aligns across 7 bases. This CDR3 comprises 13 residues. The ends lost 6 bases at V and 4 bases at J; junction bases unmatched: 6. As DNA, the CDR3 is TGTGCCAGCAGCTTGGGACAGAGATACGAGCAGTACTTC. Its translation is CASSLGQRYEQYF.

This clonotype was detected many times. This chain links TRBV20-1 with TRBJ1-6; no clear D. The V end was cut by 1 base, the J end by 0 bases, with 10 bases between. This CDR3 comprises 16 residues. Looked up from germline, CDR1 is DFQATT and CDR2 is SNEGSKA (reference sequence). The CDR3 DNA sequence: TGCAGTGCTAGAGGGACGGAATTCTCCTATAATTCACCCCTCCACTTT. This encodes CSARGTEFSYNSPLHF.